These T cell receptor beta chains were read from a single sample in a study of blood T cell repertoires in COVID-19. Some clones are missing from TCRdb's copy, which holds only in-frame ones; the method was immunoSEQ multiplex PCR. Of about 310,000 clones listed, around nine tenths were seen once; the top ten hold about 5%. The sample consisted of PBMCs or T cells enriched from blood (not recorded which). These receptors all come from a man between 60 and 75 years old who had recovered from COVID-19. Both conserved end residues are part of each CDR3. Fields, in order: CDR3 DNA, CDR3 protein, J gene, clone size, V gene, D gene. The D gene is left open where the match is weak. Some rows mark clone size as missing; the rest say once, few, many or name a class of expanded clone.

TGTGCCAGCAGCCAAGATCGCGCCTACGAGCAGTACTTC,CASSQDRAYEQYF,TRBJ2-7,few,TRBV4-2,NA
TGTGCCACCAGCAGAGTCCCGCCGCAGGGGACCTCCTACGAGCAGTACTTC,CATSRVPPQGTSYEQYF,TRBJ2-7,NA,TRBV15,NA
TGCGCCAGCGCTCGGACAGCAAACACTGAAGCTTTCTTT,CASARTANTEAFF,TRBJ1-1,NA,TRBV10-1,NA
TGTGCCAGCAGCTTAACGGGAAGCACAGATACGCAGTATTTT,CASSLTGSTDTQYF,TRBJ2-3,NA,TRBV7-9,NA
TGTGCCAGTAGTCCTCCCTCGGGGGTTCGGAACCAGCCCCAGCATTTT,CASSPPSGVRNQPQHF,TRBJ1-5,NA,TRBV19,NA
TGTGCCAGCAGCTACGGGACTAGCGGGACGTCCTACGAGCAGTACTTC,CASSYGTSGTSYEQYF,TRBJ2-7,NA,TRBV11-2,TRBD2
TGTGCCAGCTCCCTTCGCATGACAGGGGGTAATCAGCCCCAGCATTTT,CASSLRMTGGNQPQHF,TRBJ1-5,few,TRBV18,TRBD1
TGTGCCAGCTCCCCCGCGCCCCAAGAGACCCAGTACTTC,CASSPAPQETQYF,TRBJ2-5,NA,TRBV25-1,NA
TGTGCCAGCAGCCTCTTACTAGCGGGAGGGCCTGTTTTCTACGAGCAGTACTTC,CASSLLLAGGPVFYEQYF,TRBJ2-7,once,TRBV7-9,TRBD2
TGTGCCAGCAGCCCTACAGGGGGCCCTAGCACAGATACGCAGTATTTT,CASSPTGGPSTDTQYF,TRBJ2-3,NA,TRBV28,TRBD1
TGTGCCACCAGCATAACGGCGGGGAACACCATATATTTT,CATSITAGNTIYF,TRBJ1-3,NA,TRBV15,NA
TGCGCCAGCAGCCAATACAGCGGGAGAATCTACGAGCAGTACTTC,CASSQYSGRIYEQYF,TRBJ2-7,NA,TRBV4-1,TRBD2
TGCGCCAGCAGCCAAGATAGGAGTTATTTTGTGGGTAACACTGAAGCTTTCTTT,CASSQDRSYFVGNTEAFF,TRBJ1-1,NA,TRBV4-3,NA
TGTGCCAGCAGCAACGTTAATAGACAGGGGAACACTGAAGCTTTCTTT,CASSNVNRQGNTEAFF,TRBJ1-1,NA,TRBV5-4,TRBD1
TGTGCCAGCAGCTGGGGGGGGAGCCCCTACAATGAGCAGTTCTTC,CASSWGGSPYNEQFF,TRBJ2-1,once,TRBV5-4,TRBD2
TGTGCCAGCAGTTTAGTAGCGGCAGATACGCAGTATTTT,CASSLVAADTQYF,TRBJ2-3,NA,TRBV28,NA
TGTGCCAGCAGCCAAGAAGACAGGGTATACGAGCAGTACTTC,CASSQEDRVYEQYF,TRBJ2-7,few,TRBV3-1/TRBV3-2,TRBD1
TGTGCCAGCAGCCAAGCCCTTGGCGGGAGCTCCTACAATGAGCAGTTCTTC,CASSQALGGSSYNEQFF,TRBJ2-1,NA,TRBV4-2,TRBD2
TGTGCCAGTAGTATAGATCCGACAGCCACAGATACGCAGTATTTT,CASSIDPTATDTQYF,TRBJ2-3,NA,TRBV19,NA
TGTGCCAGCAGCCCCCCGAGCGGGAGCCAAGAGACCCAGTACTTC,CASSPPSGSQETQYF,TRBJ2-5,NA,TRBV7-3,TRBD2
TGTGCCAGCAGTTTCCCCGGGACAGGGGGCACCTACGAGCAGTACTTC,CASSFPGTGGTYEQYF,TRBJ2-7,NA,TRBV27,TRBD1
TGTGCCAGTAGTGTGAGAGGGACAGGGCCCACATACACCTTC,CASSVRGTGPTYTF,TRBJ1-2,NA,TRBV19,TRBD1
TGTGCCAGCAGTTACTCGACCCCCAATCAGGGCCAGCCCCAGCATTTT,CASSYSTPNQGQPQHF,TRBJ1-5,NA,TRBV6-6,NA
TGTGCCAGTAGTATCCAGGGGATCGGTGAAAAACTGTTTTTT,CASSIQGIGEKLFF,TRBJ1-4,NA,TRBV19,NA
TGTGCCAGTAGTATCCCGACAGGAGTTAACTATGGCTACACCTTC,CASSIPTGVNYGYTF,TRBJ1-2,NA,TRBV19,NA
TGTGCCAGCAGTTTAGTGTCCGGGGTCTATAGCAATCAGCCCCAGCATTTT,CASSLVSGVYSNQPQHF,TRBJ1-5,once,TRBV28,NA
TGTGCCAGCAGCTTAGCGGAGAGCTCCTACAATGAGCAGTTCTTC,CASSLAESSYNEQFF,TRBJ2-1,NA,TRBV11-2,NA
TGCGCCAGCAGCTTGGAGCTAGTGGGAGGGGCCCAGTACTTC,CASSLELVGGAQYF,TRBJ2-5,NA,TRBV5-1,TRBD2
TGTGCCAGTACCACACAGGGTAGCACAGATACGCAGTATTTT,CASTTQGSTDTQYF,TRBJ2-3,NA,TRBV19,NA
TGTGCCAGCTCACCCGATAACAGGGCTGGCTACACCTTC,CASSPDNRAGYTF,TRBJ1-2,NA,TRBV18,NA
TGTGCCATCAGGCAAGGACAGGGAATGGGAGGTACTGAAGCTTTCTTT,CAIRQGQGMGGTEAFF,TRBJ1-1,NA,TRBV10-3,TRBD1
TGTGCCAGCCTGTTGATTCGAGAGGGCACTGAAGCTTTCTTT,CASLLIREGTEAFF,TRBJ1-1,NA,TRBV6-5,NA
TGCGCCAGCAGCTTGGAGGGTCGGGGAGGGCCATCCAATGAGCAGTTCTTC,CASSLEGRGGPSNEQFF,TRBJ2-1,few,TRBV5-1,TRBD2
TGTGCCATCAGTCAGGGAACGAACACTGAAGCTTTCTTT,CAISQGTNTEAFF,TRBJ1-1,NA,TRBV10-3,NA
TGCGCCAGCAGCGACAGGGACAGCGGAAATTACGAGCAGTACTTC,CASSDRDSGNYEQYF,TRBJ2-7,NA,TRBV5-1,TRBD1
TGTGCCAGCAGCTTAGTGGGCGTCTATGGCTACACCTTC,CASSLVGVYGYTF,TRBJ1-2,NA,TRBV7-9,NA
TGTGCCAGCATTACCGCGGGGACTAGGGCCTACAATGAGCAGTTCTTC,CASITAGTRAYNEQFF,TRBJ2-1,NA,TRBV28,TRBD2
TGCGCCAGCAGCCAGGACCTGACCGGGGAGTTCCAGCATTTT,CASSQDLTGEFQHF,TRBJ1-5,NA,TRBV4-3,NA
TGTGCCAGCAGCGACCGGGACAAGAGCTCCTACAATGAGCAGTTCTTC,CASSDRDKSSYNEQFF,TRBJ2-1,NA,TRBV6-2/TRBV6-3,NA
TGCGCCAGCAGCCTTTACCCGACAGGGGGCCCAGATACGCAGTATTTT,CASSLYPTGGPDTQYF,TRBJ2-3,NA,TRBV4-1,TRBD1
TGTGCCAGCAGTTACCTGGGACAGGTCTCCTACGAGCAGTACTTC,CASSYLGQVSYEQYF,TRBJ2-7,NA,TRBV6-5,TRBD1
TGTGCCAGCAGTTCCCTTCGGGAGACCCAGTACTTC,CASSSLRETQYF,TRBJ2-5,NA,TRBV7-2,NA